Shown below are 5 T cell receptor beta chains from a single sample sequenced in a study of T cell responses to AZD1222 COVID-19 vaccine. Profiled with immunoSEQ multiplex PCR; TCRdb holds only in-frame clones, not every one. Of some 120,000 clones in the sample, around nine tenths were seen once. The sequenced sample was peripheral blood, obtained on day 0 of MenACWY control vaccination. All receptors come from an adult in good health.

This clone has more than one count but fewer than ten. The rearrangement joins TRBV5-6 to TRBJ1-5, with 8 bases aligning to TRBD1. This CDR3 is 16 amino acids long. J lost 3 bases, V lost 4 bases, and 9 bases had no gene match. CDR1 is SGHDT and CDR2 is YYEEEE in the germline V gene. Written as DNA, the CDR3 is TGTGCCAGCAGCCCCCGGGACAGGAGCTTCAATCAGCCCCAGCATTTT. Translated: CASSPRDRSFNQPQHF. Full variable domain (missing parts from reference TRBV5-6 and TRBJ1-5): DAGVTQSPTHLIKTRGQQVTLRCSPKSGHDTVSWYQQALGQGPQFIFQYYEEEERQRGNFPDRFSGHQFPNYSSELNVNALLLGDSALYLCASSPRDRSFNQPQHFGDGTRLSIL.

This chain links TRBV9 with TRBJ2-5, with 7 bases fitting TRBD2. The germline gives CDR1 SGDLS, CDR2 YYNGEE. J lost 0 bases, V lost 5 bases, and 10 bases had no gene match. CDR3 length: 16 amino acids. This CDR3 is CASSPGLESYQETQYF. CDR3 bases: TGTGCCAGCAGTCCTGGACTAGAATCGTACCAAGAGACCCAGTACTTC.

The rearrangement uses TRBV5-1 and TRBJ1-3; D is uncertain. V was shortened by 0 bases and J by 4 bases, with 8 bases between the two germline ends. The CDR3 loop spans 14 amino acids. CDR1 SGHRS and CDR2 YFSETQ come from the germline V gene. For the CDR3, the DNA is TGCGCCAGCAGCTTGGAGGTGTCCGGAAACACCATATATTTT. It codes for CASSLEVSGNTIYF.

V usage is TRBV7-3 and J usage is TRBJ2-1; D ambiguous. Deletions cut 0 bases from V and 6 bases from J, with 9 bases between. The V gene's germline CDR1 is SGHTA and CDR2 FQGTGA. CDR3 length: 14 residues. The CDR3 loop is CASSLTSQLNEQFF. CDR3 nucleotide sequence: TGTGCCAGCAGCTTAACGTCCCAGCTCAATGAGCAGTTCTTC.

V is TRBV30 and J is TRBJ1-2; no definite D call. V was cut by 4 bases and J by 4 bases, with 19 bases left in between. The germline V gene has CDR1 GTSNPN and CDR2 SVGIG (reference sequence). The CDR3 totals 15 residues. In DNA form, the CDR3 reads TGTGCCTGGACCCAACGACGGCGGACTGTCTATGGCTACACCTTC. As protein: CAWTQRRRTVYGYTF.